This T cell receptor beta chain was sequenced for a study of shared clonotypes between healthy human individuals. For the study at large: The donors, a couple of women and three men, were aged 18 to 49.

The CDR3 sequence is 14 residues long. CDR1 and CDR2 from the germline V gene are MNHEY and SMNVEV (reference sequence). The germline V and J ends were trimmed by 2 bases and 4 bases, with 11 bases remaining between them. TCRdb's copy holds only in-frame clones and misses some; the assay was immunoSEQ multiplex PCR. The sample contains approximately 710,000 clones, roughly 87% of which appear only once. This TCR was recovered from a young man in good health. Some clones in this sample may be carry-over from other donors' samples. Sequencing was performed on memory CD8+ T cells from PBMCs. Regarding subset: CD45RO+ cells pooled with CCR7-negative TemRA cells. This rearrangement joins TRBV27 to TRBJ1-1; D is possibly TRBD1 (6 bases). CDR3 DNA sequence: TGTGCCAGCAGTTTACCGGGGGGCGGCACTGAAGCTTTCTTT. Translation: CASSLPGGGTEAFF.